These 26 T cell receptor beta chains were sequenced from one sample in a study of post-analysis software for immune sequencing data. The authors incorporated unique molecular identifiers into the TCR beta cDNA libraries. MiXCR, run by TCRdb on the PCR reads, gives a single entry per CDR3 protein. The table records more than 500,000 distinct CDR3 sequences, about a third of them present only once. Study-wide results and caveats: Five or six TRBV segments (TRBV5-6, TRBV5-1 and TRBV20-1 among them) occurred more frequently in patients than in controls.

No antigen has been assigned to these receptors. Input material: blood. Receptors originate from a girl aged 2-17 years with multiple sclerosis.

Written as DNA, the CDR3 is TGCGCCAGCAGTGTCGAGGTAGAGGAGACCCAGTACTTC. Its protein is CASSVEVEETQYF. This chain joins TRBV10-1 and TRBJ2-5, with D unclear. The CDR3 covers 13 residues. V was clipped by 4 bases and J by 5 bases, with 11 bases between them. The V gene's germline CDR1 is WNHNN and CDR2 SYGVQD (reference sequence).

Ten or more counts support this clonotype. V usage is TRBV6-5 and J usage is TRBJ2-3; D is undetermined. Trimming removed 0 bases from V and 6 bases from J, with 7 bases in between. CDR1 is MNHEY and CDR2 is SVGAGI in the germline V gene. The CDR3 is made up of 13 amino acids. This CDR3 reads CASSYSATDTQYF. CDR3 DNA: TGTGCCAGCAGTTACTCTGCTACCGATACGCAGTATTTT.

This clonotype was counted only a few times. The CDR3 region is CSARGTSGYTDTQYF. The CDR3, as DNA: TGCAGTGCTAGAGGAACTAGCGGATACACAGATACGCAGTATTTT. This sequence joins TRBV20-1 and TRBJ2-3; 8 positions agree with TRBD2. Germline V lookup: CDR1 DFQATT, CDR2 SNEGSKA (reference sequence). The CDR3 extends over 15 amino acids. V shed 1 base, J shed 2 bases, and the junction held 5 bases outside the gene matches.

This clonotype was recorded a few times. The chain links TRBV5-1 to TRBJ2-5, with TRBD2 matching over 8 bases. V lost 5 bases and J lost 4; bases outside the gene matches: 13. Germline-derived CDR1 and CDR2 are SGHRS and YFSETQ. The CDR3 contains 16 residues. The CDR3 coding sequence is TGCGCCAGCAGTCGTGATATGGGACGGGGGGGAGAGACCCAGTACTTC. As protein: CASSRDMGRGGETQYF.

Notes on this clonotype: The junction does not match germline at one end; this may be a read error. This chain uses TRBV4-1 with TRBJ1-5, with D possibly being TRBD1 (5 bases). Germline-derived CDR1 and CDR2 are MGHRA and YSYEKL. The CDR3 covers 17 residues. The chain's CDR3 is CASNQDLLGPDDQPQHF. The DNA of the CDR3 is TGCGCCAGCAACCAAGATCTACTGGGGCCTGATGATCAGCCCCAGCATTTT.

This clonotype occurred once. V is TRBV28 and J is TRBJ1-1; TRBD1 matches 8 bases. V dropped 3 bases and J dropped 3; count of bases not matched to a gene: 3. Germline V gene data show CDR1 as MDHEN and CDR2 as SYDVKM. The CDR3 sequence is 14 residues long. CDR3 in DNA: TGTGCCAGCAGTTTTGGGGACAGGCACACTGAAGCTTTCTTT. It codes for CASSFGDRHTEAFF.

The gene calls are TRBV5-1 and TRBJ2-3, with D possibly TRBD2 on 5 matching bases. Trimming pared 0 bases from V and 5 bases from J, leaving 10 bases between. This CDR3 has 14 amino acids. Germline loops: CDR1 SGHRS, CDR2 YFSETQ. CDR3 amino acids: CASSLGADLDTQYF. CDR3 in DNA: TGCGCCAGCAGCTTGGGAGCGGACCTAGATACGCAGTATTTT.

This clonotype was detected only a few times. This chain's CDR3 is CASSRRAADTQYF. CDR3 in DNA: TGTGCCAGCAGTCGACGTGCGGCAGATACGCAGTATTTT. The gene calls are TRBV6-5 and TRBJ2-3; unclear D gene. The CDR3 is 13 residues long. The V end was cut by 5 bases, the J end by 4 bases, with 10 bases between. Germline-derived CDR1 and CDR2 are MNHEY and SVGAGI.

This clonotype was counted only a few times. The rearrangement links TRBV7-8 to TRBJ2-3; 7 bases line up with TRBD1. Trimming removed 5 bases from V and 2 bases from J; junction bases left unmatched: 4. The CDR3 length is 14 residues. CDR1 and CDR2 from the germline V gene are SGHVS and FQNEAQ. The CDR3 loop is CASSTGAPTDTQYF. The CDR3, as DNA: TGTGCCAGCAGCACAGGGGCCCCCACAGATACGCAGTATTTT.

The chain joins TRBV29-1 to TRBJ1-2; no firm D call. The CDR3 length is 16 residues. Trimming cost V 3 bases and J 5 bases, with 22 bases left between them. Germline V gene lookup returns CDR1 SQVTM and CDR2 ANQGSEA. The DNA of the CDR3 is TGCAGCGTTGAGCGACACGACATCCGCCTAGGGTATGGCTACACCTTC. This gives the protein CSVERHDIRLGYGYTF. Combining the CDR3 with reference TRBV29-1 and TRBJ1-2 gives the whole variable domain SAVISQKPSRDICQRGTSLTIQCQVDSQVTMMFWYRQQPGQSLTLIATANQGSEATYESGFVIDKFPISRPNLTFSTLTVSNMSPEDSSIYLCSVERHDIRLGYGYTFGSGTRLTVV.

This clonotype turned up a few times. The CDR3 DNA is TGTGCCAGCAGCTTAGATCTGGCGGGGGGCCCCTACGAGCAGTACTTC. Translating it yields CASSLDLAGGPYEQYF. The chain is built from TRBV11-2 and TRBJ2-7, with 8 bases fitting TRBD2. Germline CDR1 SGHAT, CDR2 FQNNGV. The CDR3 loop spans 16 amino acids. Losses at the gene ends were 0 bases for V and 2 bases for J; bases not matched to a gene: 6.

The chain has TRBV5-1 and TRBJ2-1; a possible D gene is TRBD1 (6 bases). Deletions cut 0 bases from V and 10 bases from J, with 17 bases between. Germline V gene data show CDR1 as SGHRS and CDR2 as YFSETQ. The CDR3 is 15 residues long. In DNA, the CDR3 is TGCGCCAGCAGCTTGGCCCAACAGGGTCGGGACGAGCAGTTCTTC. This sequence encodes CASSLAQQGRDEQFF.

V gene TRBV7-2 combines with J gene TRBJ1-2; 7 nucleotides match TRBD1. Trimming at V came to 6 bases and at J to 2 bases, leaving 6 bases not matched to a gene. The CDR3 loop spans 14 amino acids. In germline, CDR1 is SGHTA, CDR2 FQGNSA. The CDR3 sequence: CASRDPGQNYGYTF. In DNA form, the CDR3 reads TGTGCCAGCAGGGATCCGGGACAGAACTATGGCTACACCTTC.

The chain uses TRBV12-3 or TRBV12-4 and TRBJ2-3; unclear D gene. The V end lost 5 bases, the J end lost 6 bases, and 12 bases lay between the germline ends. The CDR3 extends over 13 amino acids. Here the CDR3 reads CASSRTGRDTQYF. CDR3 nucleotide sequence: TGTGCCAGCAGTCGGACCGGACGGGATACGCAGTATTTT.

This clonotype was detected ten times or more. This sequence joins TRBV5-1 and TRBJ2-1; D tentatively fits TRBD1 or TRBD2 (5 bases each). Trimming took 0 bases from V and 4 from J, leaving 11 bases between them. CDR1 and CDR2 from the germline V gene are SGHRS and YFSETQ. The CDR3 is 15 amino acids. CDR3 bases: TGCGCCAGCAGCTTGGCTAGCTGGGGGTACAATGAGCAGTTCTTC. Translation: CASSLASWGYNEQFF.

V gene TRBV4-3 combines with J gene TRBJ2-5, with 16 bases identical to TRBD2. The CDR3 totals 18 residues. V shed 5 bases and J 1 base; nucleotides not matched to a gene: 7. CDR1 and CDR2 from the germline V gene are LGHNA and YSLEER. The CDR3 loop reads CASSKQGTSGGGQETQYF. CDR3 nucleotides: TGCGCCAGCAGCAAGCAAGGGACTAGCGGGGGGGGCCAAGAGACCCAGTACTTC.

This clonotype occurred a few times. The rearrangement joins TRBV5-5 to TRBJ2-3; 9 nucleotides match TRBD2. Germline CDR1 SGHKS, CDR2 YYEKEE (reference sequence). J lost 5 bases, V lost 0 bases, and 7 bases had no gene match. The CDR3 is 16 residues long. The CDR3 region has the DNA TGTGCCAGCAGCTTGGGTAGCGGGGGTTTTGGAGATACGCAGTATTTT. It encodes CASSLGSGGFGDTQYF. Variable domain in full (rest from reference TRBV5-5 and TRBJ2-3): DAGVTQSPTHLIKTRGQQVTLRCSPISGHKSVSWYQQVLGQGPQFIFQYYEKEERGRGNFPDRFSARQFPNYSSELNVNALLLGDSALYLCASSLGSGGFGDTQYFGPGTRLTVL.

The CDR3 coding sequence is TGTGCCACCAGTGGATATTCAGGGCCGCGGTTCGGGACAGGTGAGCAGTTCTTC. Translated: CATSGYSGPRFGTGEQFF. This chain joins TRBV24-1 and TRBJ2-1, with 8 nucleotides matching TRBD1. The length of the CDR3 is 18 residues. Germline trimming cut 5 bases from V and 9 bases from J; bases unmatched to any gene: 20. CDR1 is KGHDR and CDR2 is SFDVKD in the germline V gene.

The V call is TRBV29-1, the J call TRBJ2-1, with 9 bases fitting TRBD2. This CDR3 comprises 16 residues. Unmatched junction bases numbered 15, after V lost 6 bases and J lost 6 bases. The germline V gene encodes CDR1 SQVTM and CDR2 ANQGSEA. Written as DNA, the CDR3 is TGCAGCGTAGAACCAATGACTAGCGGCGTATCCAATGAGCAGTTCTTC. Its translation: CSVEPMTSGVSNEQFF.

Concerning this clonotype: A junction end diverges from the germline sequence, so it may reflect a read error. The rearrangement links TRBV15 to TRBJ2-3; 8 nucleotides line up with TRBD1. The CDR3 runs 17 residues. Germline V gene sequence: CDR1 LNHNV, CDR2 YYDKDF (reference sequence). The CDR3 loop is CATSSSKQGGGSDTRYF. The CDR3 region has the DNA TGTGCCACCAGCTCCTCAAAACAGGGGGGTGGGTCAGATACGCGGTATTTT.

This chain joins TRBV19 and TRBJ2-5, with a weak D call TRBD1 (6 bases). The J call may be faulty, since TRBJ2-7 better matches the DNA end. The V gene's germline CDR1 is LNHDA and CDR2 SQIVND (reference sequence). The CDR3 runs to 14 residues. CDR3 region: CASSSGTIPHEQYF. The CDR3, as DNA: TGTGCCAGTAGTTCAGGGACAATCCCTCACGAGCAGTACTTC.

J is TRBJ2-6 and V is TRBV9; TRBD1 matches at 8 bases. The CDR3 extends over 15 amino acids. The trim removed 5 bases at V and 12 bases at J, leaving 13 bases unmatched. In germline, CDR1 is SGDLS, CDR2 YYNGEE. The CDR3 sequence: CASRDDRTGSSVLTF. CDR3 sequence (DNA): TGTGCCAGCAGGGACGACCGGACAGGGAGTTCCGTCCTGACTTTC. Filled out from reference TRBV9 and TRBJ2-6, the complete variable domain reads DSGVTQTPKHLITATGQRVTLRCSPRSGDLSVYWYQQSLDQGLQFLIQYYNGEERAKGNILERFSAQQFPDLHSELNLSSLELGDSALYFCASRDDRTGSSVLTFGAGSRLTVL.

The CDR3 protein is CASSSQGPNQPQHF. The CDR3 region has the DNA TGTGCCAGCAGCTCCCAGGGCCCCAATCAGCCCCAGCATTTT. The rearrangement joins TRBV7-9 to TRBJ1-5, with a tentative D call TRBD1 (5 bases). With 4 bases removed from V and 3 bases from J, the gap between germline ends came to 10 bases. Germline lookup yields CDR1 SEHNR and CDR2 FQNEAQ (reference sequence). CDR3 length: 14 residues.

This chain connects TRBV28 to TRBJ2-3; a weak D match, TRBD2 (6 bases). V shed 3 bases and J shed 5 bases, with 15 bases lying between them. Germline values: CDR1 MDHEN, CDR2 SYDVKM. This CDR3 contains 15 residues. The CDR3 DNA sequence: TGTGCCAGCAGTTTCCAGGCCGGGGACTTAGATACGCAGTATTTT. Protein: CASSFQAGDLDTQYF.

The chain combines TRBV28 with TRBJ2-1; 9 nucleotides match TRBD1. With 7 bases clipped from V and 13 bases from J, the junction kept 17 bases outside the gene matches. Germline lookup yields CDR1 MDHEN and CDR2 SYDVKM. This CDR3 comprises 15 residues. The CDR3 DNA reads TGTGCCAGCATTTCCGGGACAGGGATGTCGGAGACCCAGTTCTTC. Its translation: CASISGTGMSETQFF.

V and J are TRBV15 and TRBJ1-5; a weak D match, TRBD1 (6 bases). V was trimmed by 3 bases and J by 6 bases, leaving 12 bases between them. The CDR3 runs to 14 residues. The germline V gene encodes CDR1 LNHNV and CDR2 YYDKDF (reference sequence). The CDR3 is CATSSGYRAQPQHF. DNA of the CDR3: TGTGCCACCAGCAGTGGCTACAGGGCTCAGCCCCAGCATTTT.